Below, 10 T cell receptor beta chains from the same sample are listed, as sequenced in a study of CD8+ T cells in alopecia areata. The authors extracted RNA and reverse transcribed it into cDNA as the sequencing template. Repertoires were generated with immunoSEQ multiplex PCR, while TCRdb's copy carries only in-frame clones and drops some. Here the sample spans about 140,000 clones, around 49% being singletons. The sample here was CD4+ T cells sorted from blood, taken at week 0. The receptors come from a human donor with alopecia areata.

The rearrangement joins TRBV29-1 to TRBJ1-1; perhaps TRBD1 as D (6 bases). This CDR3 contains 14 residues. The germline V gene encodes CDR1 SQVTM and CDR2 ANQGSEA. Trimming cost V 7 bases and J 5 bases, with 20 bases left between them. This CDR3 is CSAQGGTLGTEAFF. CDR3 DNA sequence: TGCAGCGCCCAAGGGGGTACCCTGGGGACTGAAGCTTTCTTT. Based on the CDR3 plus reference TRBV29-1 and TRBJ1-1, the full variable domain is SAVISQKPSRDICQRGTSLTIQCQVDSQVTMMFWYRQQPGQSLTLIATANQGSEATYESGFVIDKFPISRPNLTFSTLTVSNMSPEDSSIYLCSAQGGTLGTEAFFGQGTRLTVV.

The gene calls are TRBV25-1 and TRBJ1-1; unclear D gene. V lost 1 base, J lost 0 bases, and 9 bases lay in between. CDR1 is MGHDK and CDR2 is SYGVNS in the germline V gene. This CDR3 region has 15 residues. CDR3 DNA: TGTGCCAGCAGTGAATTGGGTACGGTGAACACTGAAGCTTTCTTT. This translates into CASSELGTVNTEAFF. Using reference TRBV25-1 and TRBJ1-1 for the parts outside the CDR3, the full variable domain is EADIYQTPRYLVIGTGKKITLECSQTMGHDKMYWYQQDPGMELHLIHYSYGVNSTEKGDLSSESTVSRIRTEHFPLTLESARPSHTSQYLCASSELGTVNTEAFFGQGTRLTVV.

The J gene is TRBJ2-1, the V gene TRBV6-6, with D unresolved. Trimming removed 8 bases at V and 10 bases at J, with 12 bases between. This CDR3 is 11 amino acids long. CDR1 and CDR2 from the germline V gene are MNHNY and SVGAGI (reference sequence). DNA of the CDR3: TGTGCCAGCCTAGAATATGCCGAGCAGTTCTTC. Translation: CASLEYAEQFF.

The chain couples TRBV29-1 to TRBJ2-3; D remains ambiguous. The CDR3 sequence is 11 residues long. V was trimmed by 7 bases and J by 7 bases, leaving 12 bases between them. Germline CDR1 is SQVTM and CDR2 is ANQGSEA. CDR3 region: CSALVLNTQYF. CDR3 nucleotides: TGCAGCGCCTTAGTCCTCAATACGCAGTATTTT.

The chain has TRBV29-1 and TRBJ2-5; TRBD1 matches at 7 bases. The V segment lost 1 base and the J segment 5 bases; nucleotides outside the gene matches: 4. This CDR3 spans 13 amino acids. Germline CDR1 reads SQVTM; CDR2 reads ANQGSEA. DNA for the CDR3: TGCAGCGTTGAAGTTGGCAGGGGGGAGACCCAGTACTTC. It codes for CSVEVGRGETQYF.

This clone turned up a few times. The chain employs TRBV20-1 and TRBJ2-5; D call uncertain. This CDR3 has 11 amino acids. The V gene lost 1 base and the J gene lost 9 bases, with 9 bases spanning the gap. Germline CDR1 DFQATT, CDR2 SNEGSKA (reference sequence). CDR3: CSARVQLAQYF. DNA of the CDR3: TGCAGTGCTAGAGTACAGCTAGCCCAGTACTTC.

The chain couples TRBV29-1 to TRBJ2-7; 7 nucleotides line up with TRBD1. Trimming cost V 7 bases and J 1 base; bases outside gene matches: 7. CDR1 SQVTM and CDR2 ANQGSEA come from the germline V gene. The CDR3 sequence is 13 residues long. CDR3 protein: CSGRDSLSYEQYF. CDR3 sequence (DNA): TGCAGCGGCCGGGACAGTTTGTCCTACGAGCAGTACTTC.

This clone has more than one count but fewer than ten. This chain uses TRBV29-1 with TRBJ2-2; D uncertain. Trimming stripped 4 bases from V and 1 base from J, with 13 bases between. The CDR3 totals 15 residues. CDR1 SQVTM and CDR2 ANQGSEA come from the germline V gene. The CDR3 here is CSVVVGSRNTGELFF. The DNA for the CDR3 is TGCAGCGTTGTGGTTGGTAGCAGGAACACCGGGGAGCTGTTTTTT.

This clone was seen a single time. J is TRBJ2-7 and V is TRBV5-4; 7 positions match TRBD1. Per the germline V gene, CDR1 is SGHNT and CDR2 is YYREEE (reference sequence). The CDR3 totals 16 residues. J was trimmed by 2 bases and V by 4 bases; bases with no gene match: 12. This CDR3 is CASSLGRDRAPYEQYF. The CDR3 DNA sequence: TGTGCCAGCAGCCTGGGCCGGGACAGAGCCCCCTACGAGCAGTACTTC.

In regard to this clone: The junction does not match germline at one end; this may be a read error. The J gene is TRBJ1-1, the V gene TRBV30, with D perhaps matching TRBD1 (5 bases). The germline CDR1 and CDR2 sequences are GTSNPN and SVGIG (reference sequence). The CDR3 has 14 amino acids. The CDR3: CAWSSTTGTSSTVF. The CDR3 DNA reads TGTGCCTGGAGCTCAACAACCGGGACCTCCAGCACCGTCTTT.